A single sample gave rise to the 28 T cell receptor beta chains below, sequenced in a study of response to subunit inactivated influenza vaccine. From the RT-PCR reads, TCRdb called clonotypes with MiXCR, one entry per CDR3 protein. The sample carries approximately 500,000 distinct CDR3 sequences, about 15% recorded once. Sequenced here: PBMCs from blood, sampled 11 to 12 days after vaccination. The receptors were sampled from a man aged 50-60 years who received an inactivated influenza vaccine.

The sample holds a few counts of this clonotype. The chain employs TRBV12-3 or TRBV12-4 and TRBJ2-7; D not resolved. Trimming removed 3 bases at V and 3 bases at J, with 36 bases between. The CDR3 extends over 22 amino acids. In DNA, the CDR3 is TGTGCCAGCAGTTTCTATGAAGGGCCTGTTTTGATTTCATGTGGGTTTGTCTACGAGCAGTACTTC. It translates to CASSFYEGPVLISCGFVYEQYF.

This clonotype was found many times. V is TRBV7-8 and J is TRBJ2-3, with D perhaps TRBD1 or TRBD2 (6 bases each). V was pared by 3 bases and J by 0 bases, with 13 bases between. The CDR3 spans 16 residues. Germline V CDR1 and CDR2: SGHVS, FQNEAQ. The CDR3 sequence: CASSLVGGTSTDTQYF. DNA for the CDR3: TGTGCCAGCAGCTTGGTGGGGGGCACTAGCACAGATACGCAGTATTTT.

CDR3 nucleotides: TGTGCCAGTAGTACTCAAGGGCCTAATAGCAATCAGCCCCAGCATTTT. This translates into CASSTQGPNSNQPQHF. The genes are TRBV19 and TRBJ1-5; D unclear. V was trimmed by 4 bases and J by 0 bases, leaving 13 bases between them. Germline V gene sequence: CDR1 LNHDA, CDR2 SQIVND (reference sequence). The CDR3 length is 16 residues.

The rearrangement links TRBV12-3 or TRBV12-4 to TRBJ2-7; maybe TRBD2 (6 bases). The V gene lost 3 bases and the J gene lost 5 bases, with 17 bases spanning the gap. The CDR3 sequence is 15 residues long. The CDR3 bases are TGTGCCAGCAGTTTGGGAGGTGGTCTTGGCAACGAGCAGTACTTC. As protein: CASSLGGGLGNEQYF.

This clonotype appeared a few times. The CDR3 nucleotides read TGCGCCAGCAGCCCGGTCGGGGTTAGGTACGAGCAGTACTTC. Amino acids: CASSPVGVRYEQYF. V usage is TRBV5-1 and J usage is TRBJ2-7; a possible D gene is TRBD2 (5 bases). The CDR3 totals 14 residues. Germline CDR1 is SGHRS and CDR2 is YFSETQ. V lost 4 bases and J lost 4, with 15 bases in between. Drawing the rest from reference TRBV5-1 and TRBJ2-7, the complete variable domain is KAGVTQTPRYLIKTRGQQVTLSCSPISGHRSVSWYQQTPGQGLQFLFEYFSETQRNKGNFPGRFSGRQFSNSRSEMNVSTLELGDSALYLCASSPVGVRYEQYFGPGTRLTVT.

This clonotype occurred a few times. The genes are TRBV20-1 and TRBJ1-5; TRBD1 matches at 9 bases. Germline assignment: CDR1 DFQATT and CDR2 SNEGSKA (reference sequence). Losses at the gene ends were 6 bases for V and 6 bases for J; bases not matched to a gene: 9. This CDR3 has 14 residues. CDR3 amino acids: CSARERTGAQPQHF. The CDR3 region has the DNA TGCAGTGCCCGAGAACGGACAGGGGCTCAGCCCCAGCATTTT.

In its sample, this clonotype was seen many times. The CDR3, as DNA: TGCAGTGCCCTTCGGGACGGGAGGAACTATGAGCAGTTCTTC. Translated: CSALRDGRNYEQFF. V and J are TRBV20-1 and TRBJ2-1; 7 nucleotides align to TRBD2. The CDR3 is 14 amino acids. The trim removed 6 bases at V and 8 bases at J, leaving 13 bases unmatched. Germline CDR1 is DFQATT and CDR2 is SNEGSKA (reference sequence).

The chain is built from TRBV29-1 and TRBJ2-1; no clear D gene. Per the germline V gene, CDR1 is SQVTM and CDR2 is ANQGSEA. V was pared by 1 base and J by 5 bases, with 12 bases between. CDR3 size: 14 residues. The CDR3 region is CSVEASPSNNEQFF. The DNA for the CDR3 is TGCAGCGTTGAAGCCAGCCCTTCTAACAATGAGCAGTTCTTC.

Many counts were recorded for this clonotype. The V and J genes are TRBV20-1 and TRBJ2-2; 16 nucleotides line up with TRBD2. The CDR3 spans 16 residues. Per germline, CDR1 DFQATT and CDR2 SNEGSKA (reference sequence). V lost 4 bases to trimming and J lost 6 bases; unmatched junction nucleotides: 5. CDR3 loop: CSAKGLAGGLSGELFF. The DNA for the CDR3 is TGCAGTGCTAAGGGACTAGCGGGGGGGCTGTCCGGGGAGCTGTTTTTT.

CDR3 sequence (DNA): TGTGCCAGCGCCGACAGGGGGATGTACCAAGAGACCCAGTACTTC. This sequence encodes CASADRGMYQETQYF. The chain combines TRBV12-3 or TRBV12-4 with TRBJ2-5; 9 bases line up with TRBD1. With 8 bases clipped from V and 0 bases from J, the junction kept 7 bases outside the gene matches. This CDR3 region has 15 residues.

In its sample, this clonotype was seen many times. CDR3 bases: TGCAGTGCTAGAGAAACCGGGTCTTACAATGAGCAGTTCTTC. The encoded protein is CSARETGSYNEQFF. The V and J genes are TRBV20-1 and TRBJ2-1; D not certain. Germline lookup yields CDR1 DFQATT and CDR2 SNEGSKA (reference sequence). Trimming stripped 0 bases from V and 4 bases from J, with 10 bases between. The CDR3 extends over 14 amino acids.

In this sample, this clonotype turned up many times. This sequence joins TRBV4-2 and TRBJ2-7; possible D gene TRBD2, 7 bases. The germline gives CDR1 LGHNA, CDR2 YNFKEQ. The V end was cut by 0 bases, the J end by 2 bases, with 11 bases between. The CDR3 is 15 residues long. CDR3 in DNA: TGTGCCAGCAGCCAAGAAGGGGGGAGGGCCTACGAGCAGTACTTC. Amino acid sequence: CASSQEGGRAYEQYF.

In its sample, this clonotype was seen many times. This sequence joins TRBV6-5 and TRBJ2-1, with D uncertain. The V end was cut by 2 bases, the J end by 4 bases, with 12 bases between. This CDR3 spans 15 amino acids. Germline CDR1 and CDR2: MNHEY and SVGAGI. Here the CDR3 reads CASSYEENLYNEQFF. In nucleotides, the CDR3 is TGTGCCAGCAGTTACGAGGAGAACCTATACAATGAGCAGTTCTTC.

This clonotype was detected a few times. This sequence joins TRBV12-3 or TRBV12-4 and TRBJ2-3, with TRBD2 identical over 12 bases. The V and J ends lost 6 bases and 2 bases, in that order; junction bases with no gene match: 12. This CDR3 is 18 amino acids long. The CDR3 DNA reads as TGTGCCAGCAGCTATCTAGCGGGGGGGTATAAGACCACAGATACGCAGTATTTT. Its translation is CASSYLAGGYKTTDTQYF.

The sample holds a few counts of this clonotype. V is TRBV25-1 and J is TRBJ2-1, with 12 nucleotides matching TRBD2. V shed 5 bases and J 0 bases; nucleotides not matched to a gene: 11. Germline V CDR1 and CDR2: MGHDK, SYGVNS. CDR3 length equals 19 residues. CDR3 residues: CASSIASGGADSSYNEQFF. CDR3 nucleotide sequence: TGTGCCAGCAGTATCGCTAGCGGGGGGGCCGACAGCTCCTACAATGAGCAGTTCTTC.

The chain recombines TRBV4-3 with TRBJ2-1; D is possibly TRBD1 (6 bases). The CDR3 loop spans 13 amino acids. V gave up 4 bases and J gave up 8 bases, with 12 bases separating them. CDR1 and CDR2 from the germline V gene are LGHNA and YSLEER. Written as DNA, the CDR3 is TGCGCCAGCAGCCTACAGGGTGCCCATGAGCAGTTCTTC. This encodes CASSLQGAHEQFF.

There are a few counts of this clonotype. The V call is TRBV7-8, the J call TRBJ2-1; 8 bases align to TRBD1. Unmatched junction bases numbered 8, after V lost 4 bases and J lost 6 bases. The CDR3 sequence is 15 residues long. CDR1 SGHVS and CDR2 FQNEAQ come from the germline V gene. The CDR3 DNA reads as TGTGCCAGCAGCTACGGACAGGGTCCGTTCAATGAGCAGTTCTTC. Translated, it gives CASSYGQGPFNEQFF. Looking up the rest from reference TRBV7-8 and TRBJ2-1 gives the full variable domain: GAGVSQSPRYKVAKRGQDVALRCDPISGHVSLFWYQQALGQGPEFLTYFQNEAQLDKSGLPSDRFFAERPEGSVSTLKIQRTQQEDSAVYLCASSYGQGPFNEQFFGPGTRLTVL.

The sample holds a few counts of this clonotype. V gene TRBV3-1 combines with J gene TRBJ1-1; weak D call: TRBD1 (5 bases). V gave up 2 bases and J gave up 10 bases, with 11 bases separating them. In germline, CDR1 is LGHDT, CDR2 YNNKEL (reference sequence). The CDR3 has 12 residues. CDR3 DNA sequence: TGTGCCAGCAGCCAACTACGGGGGGGAGCTTTCTTT. Its translation: CASSQLRGGAFF.

J is TRBJ1-1 and V is TRBV10-3; unclear D gene. Germline CDR1 is ENHRY and CDR2 is SYGVKD. V shed 3 bases and J shed 1 base, with 9 bases lying between them. The CDR3 contains 14 residues. CDR3 protein: CAISDIGRNTEAFF. The CDR3 coding sequence is TGTGCCATCAGTGACATAGGGAGGAACACTGAAGCTTTCTTT.

V and J are TRBV30 and TRBJ2-5; the match to TRBD2 covers 7 bases. The V gene end was trimmed by 4 bases and the J gene end by 2 bases; junction bases not matched to a gene: 4. Germline-derived CDR1 and CDR2 are GTSNPN and SVGIG (reference sequence). The CDR3 has 13 residues. The CDR3 is CAWKVGGQETQYF. DNA for the CDR3: TGTGCCTGGAAAGTGGGGGGGCAAGAGACCCAGTACTTC.

The table lists this clonotype with many counts. V and J are TRBV9 and TRBJ2-7, with 9 nucleotides matching TRBD1. This CDR3 contains 16 residues. CDR1 is SGDLS, CDR2 YYNGEE, per germline. Trimming at V came to 4 bases and at J to 3 bases, leaving 11 bases not matched to a gene. The CDR3 region is CASSFRSGTGYYEQYF. The CDR3 DNA reads TGTGCCAGCAGCTTCCGATCCGGGACAGGGTACTACGAGCAGTACTTC.

This clonotype was seen a handful of times. The DNA for the CDR3 is TGTGCCAGCAGTTACAACGTACACTTAACCGGGGAGCTGTTTTTT. Its protein product is CASSYNVHLTGELFF. This chain uses TRBV6-2 or TRBV6-3 with TRBJ2-2; D gene unclear. Germline CDR1 and CDR2: MNHEY and SVGEGT. The CDR3 runs 15 residues. The V and J ends lost 2 bases and 5 bases respectively, with 12 bases between them.

This clonotype was seen a single time. The chain couples TRBV4-1 to TRBJ2-7; TRBD2 agrees at 12 bases. Germline CDR1 and CDR2: MGHRA and YSYEKL. The CDR3 has 17 residues. With 1 base clipped from V and 1 base from J, the junction kept 5 bases outside the gene matches. CDR3 bases: TGCGCCAGCAGCCAAGGAATGACTAGCGGGGGTTCCTACGAGCAGTACTTC. Translating it yields CASSQGMTSGGSYEQYF.

The chain links TRBV20-1 to TRBJ2-7, with 7 bases matching TRBD1. V was pared by 6 bases and J by 2 bases, with 7 bases of the junction left unmatched. Germline V lookup: CDR1 DFQATT, CDR2 SNEGSKA (reference sequence). The CDR3 length is 13 residues. CDR3 sequence reads: CSADTGAAYEQYF. In DNA, the CDR3 is TGCAGTGCAGATACAGGGGCCGCCTACGAGCAGTACTTC.

The J gene is TRBJ2-1, the V gene TRBV12-3 or TRBV12-4, with 9 bases fitting TRBD2. Losses at the gene ends were 3 bases for V and 6 bases for J; bases not matched to a gene: 9. The CDR3 has 16 residues. DNA for the CDR3: TGTGCCAGCAGTTTGGGGACTAGCAATAAGGGCAATGAGCAGTTCTTC. Translation: CASSLGTSNKGNEQFF.

This clonotype was observed at least ten times. The chain links TRBV12-3 or TRBV12-4 to TRBJ1-1, with D maybe TRBD1 (5 bases). The CDR3 covers 12 residues. Trimming shortened V by 4 bases and J by 5 bases, and 8 bases separated the two germline ends. The CDR3 is CASSWGMTEAFF. The CDR3, as DNA: TGTGCCAGCAGTTGGGGGATGACTGAAGCTTTCTTT.

CDR3 DNA sequence: TGCGCCAGCAGCCAAGGGACGGGAGCTAGCACAGATACGCAGTATTTT. Translation: CASSQGTGASTDTQYF. V is TRBV4-3 and J is TRBJ2-3; a weak D match, TRBD2 (6 bases). Looked up from germline, CDR1 is LGHNA and CDR2 is YSLEER. This CDR3 is 16 amino acids long. Trimming stripped 1 base from V and 0 bases from J, with 11 bases between.

A few counts support this clonotype. This sequence joins TRBV18 and TRBJ2-7; TRBD2 aligns across 12 bases. After removal of 5 bases from V and 4 bases from J, the junction contained 6 bases not matched to a gene. This CDR3 spans 15 amino acids. The V gene's germline CDR1 is KGHSH and CDR2 LQKENI. This CDR3 is CASSKPGLAGYEQYF. The CDR3 coding sequence is TGTGCCAGCTCAAAACCGGGACTAGCGGGTTACGAGCAGTACTTC.